The sequence of this TCR beta chain was determined in a study of shared clonotypes between healthy human individuals. From germline, CDR1 is SNHLY and CDR2 FYNNEI. The CDR3 spans 13 residues. V lost 3 bases and J 7 bases, leaving 9 bases between the germline ends. Using immunoSEQ multiplex PCR, the repertoire was profiled, and TCRdb retains in-frame clones only, with some absent. The profile shows about 1 million clones, approximately 68% of them singletons. Sequences were obtained from memory CD4+ T cells sorted from blood. The subset is: CD45RA-negative fraction. The receptor's source is a man younger than 35 in good health. The V call is TRBV2, the J call TRBJ2-2; D unclear. The CDR3 DNA is TGTGCCAGCAGTGACAGGAGCGTCGGGGAGCTGTTTTTT. Translation: CASSDRSVGELFF.